This T cell receptor beta chain was obtained from a study of human T cells and chemical hapten exposure. Looking at the study overall: The study lasted approximately 26 weeks, and patients were dosed weekly with diphenylcyclopropenone on the scalp throughout.

Per the original data handling: With a range of roughly 23,224 to 690,600, the median per sample was around 97,000 TCRs. TCRdb passed the RACE reads through MiXCR, listing each CDR3 protein once. TCRdb's processing, not the authors' own work, is the source of the V and J calls. The repertoire holds 380,000 or so distinct CDR3 sequences, with 4% to 5.5% as singletons. Time point indicated: patch test 1, 2 weeks after DPC sensitization. The treatment denotes: therapeutic diphenylcyclopropenone sensitization with weekly scalp DPC. Study-level findings and limits: Expanded TCR counts at PT1 were positively correlated with the patch test score.

CDR1 and CDR2 from the germline V gene are SQVTM and ANQGSEA. This CDR3 comprises 14 residues. V lost 1 base and J lost 7, with 13 bases in between. Many counts were recorded for this clonotype. Antigen: not known. The chain recombines TRBV29-1 with TRBJ1-4; the D is unclear. The TCR was taken from a woman aged 50 to 60 with alopecia areata. Some clones in this sample may be carry-over from other donors' samples. The specimen was whole blood, collected in connection with sensitization to the hapten diphenylcyclopropenone (DPC). In DNA, the CDR3 is TGCAGCGTTGAAGTCCTAAGGATATGTGAAAAACTGTTTTTT. This translates into CSVEVLRICEKLFF.